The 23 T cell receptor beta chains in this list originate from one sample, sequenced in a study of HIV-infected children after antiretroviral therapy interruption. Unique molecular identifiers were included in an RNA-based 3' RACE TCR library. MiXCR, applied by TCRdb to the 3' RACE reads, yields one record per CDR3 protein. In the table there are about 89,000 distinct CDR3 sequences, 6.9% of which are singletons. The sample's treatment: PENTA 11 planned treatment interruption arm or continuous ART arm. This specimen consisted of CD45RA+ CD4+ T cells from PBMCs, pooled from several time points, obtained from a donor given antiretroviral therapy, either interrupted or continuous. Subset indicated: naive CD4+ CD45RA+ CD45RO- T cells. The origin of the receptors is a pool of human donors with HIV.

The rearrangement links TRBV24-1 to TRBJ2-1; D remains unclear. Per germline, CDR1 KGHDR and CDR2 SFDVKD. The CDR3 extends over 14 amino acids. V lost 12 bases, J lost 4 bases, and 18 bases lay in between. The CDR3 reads CAASDKRSYNEQFF. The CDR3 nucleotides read TGTGCCGCCTCAGACAAGCGAAGTTACAATGAGCAGTTCTTC.

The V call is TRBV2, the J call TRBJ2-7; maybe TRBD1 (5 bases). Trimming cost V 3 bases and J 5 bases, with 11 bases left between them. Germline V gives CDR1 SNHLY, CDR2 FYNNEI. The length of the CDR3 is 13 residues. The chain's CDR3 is CASSEGPPHEQYF. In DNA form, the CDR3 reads TGTGCCAGCAGTGAGGGGCCACCCCACGAGCAGTACTTC.

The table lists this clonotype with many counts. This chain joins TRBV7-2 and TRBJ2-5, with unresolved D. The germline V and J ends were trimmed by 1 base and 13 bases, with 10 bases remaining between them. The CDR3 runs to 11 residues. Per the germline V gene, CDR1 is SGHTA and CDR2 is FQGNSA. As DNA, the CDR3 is TGTGCCAGCAGCTTAGTCCCCCAGCCGTACTTC. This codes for CASSLVPQPYF.

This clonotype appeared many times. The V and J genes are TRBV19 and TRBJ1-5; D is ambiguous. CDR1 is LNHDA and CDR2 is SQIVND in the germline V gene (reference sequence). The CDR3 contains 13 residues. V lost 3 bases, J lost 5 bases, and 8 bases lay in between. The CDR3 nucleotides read TGTGCCAGTAGTATTTACGGGGATCAGCCCCAGCATTTT. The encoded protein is CASSIYGDQPQHF.

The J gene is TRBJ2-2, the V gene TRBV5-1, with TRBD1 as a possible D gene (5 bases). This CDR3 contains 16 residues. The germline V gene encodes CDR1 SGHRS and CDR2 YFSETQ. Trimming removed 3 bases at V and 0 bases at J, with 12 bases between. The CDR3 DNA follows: TGCGCCAGCAGCTGGACACTCCAGGCGAACACCGGGGAGCTGTTTTTT. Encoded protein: CASSWTLQANTGELFF.

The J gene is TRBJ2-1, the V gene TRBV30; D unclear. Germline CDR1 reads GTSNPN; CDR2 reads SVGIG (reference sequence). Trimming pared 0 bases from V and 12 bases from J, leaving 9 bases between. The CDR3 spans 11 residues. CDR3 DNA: TGTGCCTGGAGTGTATCCTATCTGCAGTTCTTC. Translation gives CAWSVSYLQFF.

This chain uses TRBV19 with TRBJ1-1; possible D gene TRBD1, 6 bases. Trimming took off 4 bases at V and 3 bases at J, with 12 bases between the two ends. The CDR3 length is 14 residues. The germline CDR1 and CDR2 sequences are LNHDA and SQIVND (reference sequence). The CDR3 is CASSNQGWDTEAFF. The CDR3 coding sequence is TGTGCCAGTAGTAATCAGGGGTGGGACACTGAAGCTTTCTTT.

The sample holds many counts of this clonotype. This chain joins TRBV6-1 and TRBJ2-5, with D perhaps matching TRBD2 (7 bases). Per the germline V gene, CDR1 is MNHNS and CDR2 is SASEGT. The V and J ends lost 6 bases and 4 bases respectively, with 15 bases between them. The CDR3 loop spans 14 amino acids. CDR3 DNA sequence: TGTGCCAGCAGAAGAAGGGGGGGGACAGAGACCCAGTACTTC. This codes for CASRRRGGTETQYF.

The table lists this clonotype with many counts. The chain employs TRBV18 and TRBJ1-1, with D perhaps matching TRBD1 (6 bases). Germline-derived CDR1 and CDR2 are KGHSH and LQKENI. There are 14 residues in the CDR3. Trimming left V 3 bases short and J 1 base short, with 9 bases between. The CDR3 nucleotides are TGTGCCAGCTCACCCGTGGGACAGAACACTGAAGCTTTCTTT. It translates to CASSPVGQNTEAFF.

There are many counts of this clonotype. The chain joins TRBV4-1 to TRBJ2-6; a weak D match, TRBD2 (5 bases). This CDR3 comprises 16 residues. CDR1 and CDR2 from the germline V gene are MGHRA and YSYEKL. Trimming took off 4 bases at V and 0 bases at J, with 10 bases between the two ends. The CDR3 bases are TGCGCCAGCAGCCTAGGACGGGACTCTGGGGCCAACGTCCTGACTTTC. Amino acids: CASSLGRDSGANVLTF.

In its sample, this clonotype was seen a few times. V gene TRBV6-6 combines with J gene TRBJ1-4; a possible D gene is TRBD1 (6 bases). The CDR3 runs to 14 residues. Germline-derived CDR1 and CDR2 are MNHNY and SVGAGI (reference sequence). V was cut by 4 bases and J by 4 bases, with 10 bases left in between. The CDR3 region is CASSLQGGNEKLFF. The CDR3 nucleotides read TGTGCCAGCAGTTTACAGGGCGGTAATGAAAAACTGTTTTTT.

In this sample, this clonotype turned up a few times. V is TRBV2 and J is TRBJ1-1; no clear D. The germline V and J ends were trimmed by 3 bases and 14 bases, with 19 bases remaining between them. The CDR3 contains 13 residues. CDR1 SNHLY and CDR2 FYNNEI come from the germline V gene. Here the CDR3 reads CASSDLRGQERFF. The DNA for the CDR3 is TGTGCCAGCAGTGACCTACGGGGTCAAGAGAGGTTCTTT.

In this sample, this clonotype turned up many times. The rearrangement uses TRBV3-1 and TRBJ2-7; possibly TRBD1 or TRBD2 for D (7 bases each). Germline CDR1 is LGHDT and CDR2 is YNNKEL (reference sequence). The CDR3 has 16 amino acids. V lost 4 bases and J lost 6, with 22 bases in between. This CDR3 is CASSLEGGRGGSEQYF. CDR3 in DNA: TGTGCCAGCAGCCTCGAAGGGGGCAGGGGGGGCTCCGAGCAGTACTTC.

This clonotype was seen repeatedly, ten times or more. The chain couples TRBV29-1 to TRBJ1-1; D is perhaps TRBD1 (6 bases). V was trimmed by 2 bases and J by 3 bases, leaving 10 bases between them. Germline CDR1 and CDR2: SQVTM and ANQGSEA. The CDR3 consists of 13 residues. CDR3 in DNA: TGCAGCGTTGAACGGGGGCGGGACACTGAAGCTTTCTTT. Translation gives CSVERGRDTEAFF.

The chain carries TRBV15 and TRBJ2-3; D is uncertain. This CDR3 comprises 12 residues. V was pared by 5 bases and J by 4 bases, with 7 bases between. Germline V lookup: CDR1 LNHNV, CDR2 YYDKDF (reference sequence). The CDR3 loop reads CATSRRADTQYF. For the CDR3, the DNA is TGTGCCACCAGCCGTCGGGCAGATACGCAGTATTTT.

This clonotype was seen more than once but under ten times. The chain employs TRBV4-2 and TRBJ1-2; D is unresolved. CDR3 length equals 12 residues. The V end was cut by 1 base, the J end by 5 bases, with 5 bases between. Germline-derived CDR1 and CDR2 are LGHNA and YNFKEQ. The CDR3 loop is CASSQAPYGYTF. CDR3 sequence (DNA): TGTGCCAGCAGCCAAGCTCCTTATGGCTACACCTTC.

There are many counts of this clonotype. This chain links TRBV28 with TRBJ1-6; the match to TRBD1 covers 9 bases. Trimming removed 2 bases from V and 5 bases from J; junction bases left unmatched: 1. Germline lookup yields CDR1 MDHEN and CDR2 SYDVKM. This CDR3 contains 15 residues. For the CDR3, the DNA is TGTGCCAGCAGTTTACGGGACAGGGATAATTCACCCCTCCACTTT. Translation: CASSLRDRDNSPLHF. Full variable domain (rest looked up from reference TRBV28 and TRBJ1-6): DVKVTQSSRYLVKRTGEKVFLECVQDMDHENMFWYRQDPGLGLRLIYFSYDVKMKEKGDIPEGYSVSREKKERFSLILESASTNQTSMYLCASSLRDRDNSPLHFGNGTRLTVT.

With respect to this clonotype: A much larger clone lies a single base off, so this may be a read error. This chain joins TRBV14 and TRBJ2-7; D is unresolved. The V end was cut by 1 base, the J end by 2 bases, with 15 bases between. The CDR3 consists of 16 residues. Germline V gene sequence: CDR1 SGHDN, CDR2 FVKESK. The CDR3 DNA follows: TGTGCCAGCAGCCAAGTGAAGGGCCCCCATCCCTACGAGCAGTACTTC. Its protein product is CASSQVKGPHPYEQYF.

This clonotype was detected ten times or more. CDR3 bases: TGCGCCAGCAGCTTGGACTGGACTAGCACAGATACGCAGTATTTT. This encodes CASSLDWTSTDTQYF. J is TRBJ2-3 and V is TRBV5-1, with D possibly being TRBD2 (5 bases). The ends were cut back, 0 bases at V and 0 bases at J, with 8 bases in the middle. CDR1 is SGHRS, CDR2 YFSETQ, per germline. CDR3 length: 15 residues.

CDR3 nucleotide sequence: TGCAGTGCTAGAGATCTGACCACCGGGGAGCTGTTTTTT. Amino acid sequence: CSARDLTTGELFF. The chain couples TRBV20-1 to TRBJ2-2, with D hard to call. This CDR3 has 13 residues. The germline V gene encodes CDR1 DFQATT and CDR2 SNEGSKA (reference sequence). Trimming took 0 bases from V and 4 from J, leaving 6 bases between them.

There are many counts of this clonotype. CDR3 sequence reads: CASSPGGGLGSPLHF. The CDR3 bases are TGTGCCAGCTCACCAGGCGGGGGGCTAGGGTCACCCCTCCACTTT. J is TRBJ1-6 and V is TRBV18, with D tentatively TRBD1 (6 bases). The V gene lost 2 bases and the J gene lost 10 bases, with 15 bases spanning the gap. Germline V gene data show CDR1 as KGHSH and CDR2 as LQKENI. This CDR3 is built from 15 residues.

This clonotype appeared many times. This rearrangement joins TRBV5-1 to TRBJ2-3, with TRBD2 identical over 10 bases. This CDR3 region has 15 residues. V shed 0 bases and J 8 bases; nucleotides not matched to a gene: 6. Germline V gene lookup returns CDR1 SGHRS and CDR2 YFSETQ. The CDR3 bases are TGCGCCAGCAGCTTGGTTCTAGCGGGAGTACGTACGCAGTATTTT. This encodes CASSLVLAGVRTQYF.

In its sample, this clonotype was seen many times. This CDR3 reads CASFSLTGNQAFF. CDR3 nucleotide sequence: TGTGCCAGCTTTTCCCTAACGGGGAACCAAGCTTTCTTT. The chain carries TRBV21-1 and TRBJ1-1. TRBV21-1 is labeled a pseudogene. This CDR3 spans 13 amino acids.